Presented here are 21 T cell receptor beta chains from one specimen sequenced in a study of T cells in Graves' hyperthyroidism and ophthalmopathy. RNA transcripts yielded amplified TCR beta CDR3 regions. A set of HTBI primers served as the primers for a first-round RT-PCR of the TCR CDR3. A single record per CDR3 protein comes from TCRdb applying MiXCR to the multiplex PCR reads. This table has hundreds of thousands of distinct CDR3 sequences, more than 45% appearing once. Sequenced input: peripheral blood or thyroid tissue (not recorded which). These receptors were obtained from a woman aged 18-30 years with Graves' hyperthyroidism.

This clonotype has just a few counts. The genes are TRBV10-1 and TRBJ2-2; D is unresolved. CDR1 and CDR2 (germline): WNHNN, SYGVQD (reference sequence). The V gene lost 6 bases and the J gene lost 8 bases, with 13 bases spanning the gap. The CDR3 consists of 13 residues. CDR3 DNA: TGCGCCAGCAGCCAAGATAGGATGGGGGAGCTGTTTTTT. It is translated as CASSQDRMGELFF.

This clonotype was detected a few times. The chain recombines TRBV25-1 with TRBJ1-2; TRBD1 matches at 10 bases. The V and J ends lost 3 bases and 3 bases, in that order; junction bases with no gene match: 4. This CDR3 spans 15 amino acids. Germline V gives CDR1 MGHDK, CDR2 SYGVNS. The CDR3 nucleotides read TGTGCCAGCAGTGATCCCGGGACAGGGGACTATGGCTACACCTTC. It codes for CASSDPGTGDYGYTF.

The V gene is TRBV29-1, the J gene TRBJ2-7, with 8 bases identical to TRBD2. The junction had 16 bases not matched to a gene; V was cut back by 6 bases and J by 9 bases. The CDR3 length is 14 residues. Germline V gives CDR1 SQVTM, CDR2 ANQGSEA. This CDR3 reads CSVGLAGRLPRQYF. The CDR3 nucleotides are TGCAGCGTGGGCCTAGCGGGCCGCTTACCTCGGCAGTACTTC.

As DNA, the CDR3 is TGTGCCAGCAGTCCACACAGACTTGCTAACACCATATATTTT. Its translation: CASSPHRLANTIYF. J is TRBJ1-3 and V is TRBV7-9; no firm D call. This CDR3 is built from 14 residues. Germline CDR1 SEHNR, CDR2 FQNEAQ (reference sequence). V lost 6 bases to trimming and J lost 7 bases, with 16 bases between them.

Worth noting for this clonotype: Being one base from a much bigger clone, this may be a read error. This chain connects TRBV5-1 to TRBJ1-1; no clear D gene. Germline values: CDR1 SGHRS, CDR2 YFSETQ. This CDR3 region has 14 residues. CDR3 DNA: TGCGCCATCAGCTTGTTGTCTGAGGTGACTGAAGCTTTCTTT. It specifies CAISLLSEVTEAFF.

The J gene is TRBJ2-5, the V gene TRBV7-3; TRBD2 might be the D (6 bases). The V gene's germline CDR1 is SGHTA and CDR2 FQGTGA. The CDR3 has 15 residues. Trimming left V 0 bases short and J 4 bases short, with 12 bases between. This chain's CDR3 is CASSLTDYPGETQYF. The CDR3 DNA sequence: TGTGCCAGCAGCTTAACGGACTACCCCGGAGAGACCCAGTACTTC.

In this sample, this clonotype turned up many times. This rearrangement joins TRBV7-6 to TRBJ2-7, with D possibly TRBD2 on 6 matching bases. V lost 1 base to trimming and J lost 0 bases, with 7 bases between them. The CDR3 runs 14 residues. CDR1 SGHVS and CDR2 FNYEAQ come from the germline V gene. CDR3 coding DNA: TGTGCCAGCAGCTTAGACGGGAGCTCCTACGAGCAGTACTTC. It translates to CASSLDGSSYEQYF.

This clonotype has at least ten counts. The genes are TRBV7-7 and TRBJ2-5; D is unclear. The length of the CDR3 is 14 residues. Germline lookup yields CDR1 SSHAT and CDR2 FNYEAQ (reference sequence). V gave up 0 bases and J gave up 3 bases, with 8 bases separating them. For the CDR3, the DNA is TGTGCCAGCAGCTTAGCTGGGCCAGAAGAGACCCAGTACTTC. It yields the protein CASSLAGPEETQYF.

The chain couples TRBV2 to TRBJ2-5; TRBD1 matches at 9 bases. The germline V gene has CDR1 SNHLY and CDR2 FYNNEI. J was trimmed by 3 bases and V by 6 bases; bases with no gene match: 8. The CDR3 length is 15 residues. The CDR3 here is CASRRETGGEETQYF. The CDR3 region has the DNA TGTGCCAGCAGGCGGGAGACAGGGGGTGAAGAGACCCAGTACTTC.

Ten or more counts support this clonotype. Sequence at one end of the junction differs from germline and may be a read error. In DNA form, the CDR3 reads TGTGCCAGCAGTTACCGGGACAGGGGCTACGAGCAGTACTTC. Its protein product is CASSYRDRGYEQYF. The J gene is TRBJ2-7, the V gene TRBV5-1; 10 bases are shared with TRBD1. The CDR3 loop spans 14 amino acids. The germline V gene has CDR1 SGHRS and CDR2 YFSETQ.

In the case of this clonotype: A clone one base away is much larger, so this may be a read error. The chain recombines TRBV29-1 with TRBJ2-7, with 7 bases aligning to TRBD1. With V trimmed by 7 bases and J by 9 bases, 15 bases remained unmatched. The CDR3 is 13 residues long. Per germline, CDR1 SQVTM and CDR2 ANQGSEA. CDR3 residues: CSAARDSSKGQYF. CDR3 bases: TGCAGCGCCGCACGGGACAGTTCGAAAGGGCAGTACTTC.

The chain uses TRBV10-3 and TRBJ1-2, with a possible D match to TRBD1 (5 bases). V was clipped by 9 bases and J by 0 bases, with 11 bases between them. The germline V gene encodes CDR1 ENHRY and CDR2 SYGVKD. This CDR3 has 13 residues. This CDR3 is CAILPGPNYGYTF. The CDR3 DNA follows: TGTGCCATACTACCGGGACCTAACTATGGCTACACCTTC.

This clonotype was found many times. The chain uses TRBV7-8 and TRBJ1-2, with 7 bases that match TRBD1. Germline CDR1 SGHVS, CDR2 FQNEAQ. CDR3 length: 13 amino acids. With V trimmed by 3 bases and J by 6 bases, 4 bases remained unmatched. The CDR3 DNA reads as TGTGCCAGCAGCTTTACAGGGGACGATGGCTACACCTTC. Protein sequence: CASSFTGDDGYTF.

A word on this clonotype: This clone may be a read error of a much larger clone one base away. The chain has TRBV7-2 and TRBJ1-1; D gene ambiguous. Germline CDR1 is SGHTA and CDR2 is FQGNSA. This CDR3 contains 12 residues. In nucleotides, the CDR3 is TGTGCCGGCAGCTATCAAAACACTGAAGCTTTCTTT. Translated: CAGSYQNTEAFF.

This clonotype was seen many times. The V call is TRBV25-1, the J call TRBJ2-7; D possibly corresponds to TRBD1 (7 bases). The CDR3 runs to 16 residues. CDR1 and CDR2 from the germline V gene are MGHDK and SYGVNS. The V end was cut by 6 bases, the J end by 6 bases, with 24 bases between. The CDR3 DNA is TGTGCCAGCAGATCAGGGGGAGGACGCACTACGATCGAGCAGTACTTC. It is translated as CASRSGGGRTTIEQYF.

This clonotype was seen many times. J is TRBJ1-2 and V is TRBV2; no clear D gene. CDR1 SNHLY and CDR2 FYNNEI come from the germline V gene. The CDR3 contains 12 residues. Between the trimmed V and J ends, which lost 4 bases and 6 bases, there was a span of 9 bases. CDR3 nucleotide sequence: TGTGCCAGCAGTGGGGGTTTAAATGGCTACACCTTC. As protein: CASSGGLNGYTF.

This clonotype was seen ten or more times. One end of the junction varies from germline; a read error may be responsible. This chain connects TRBV10-3 to TRBJ1-1; no definite D call. The CDR3 contains 13 residues. From germline, CDR1 is ENHRY and CDR2 SYGVKD. CDR3 DNA: TGTGCCAGCAGTAGCAGTAGCGGGACTGAAGCTTTCTTT. Its protein product is CASSSSSGTEAFF.

V and J are TRBV29-1 and TRBJ1-4; D may be TRBD1 (5 bases). This CDR3 is built from 14 residues. V lost 0 bases and J lost 5, with 10 bases in between. Germline CDR1 is SQVTM and CDR2 is ANQGSEA. CDR3 in amino acids: CSVEDRGTNEKLFF. CDR3 sequence (DNA): TGCAGCGTTGAAGATCGTGGGACCAATGAAAAACTGTTTTTT.

The V gene is TRBV6-1, the J gene TRBJ1-1; TRBD1 is a possible D gene (6 bases). There are 17 residues in the CDR3. The germline gives CDR1 MNHNS, CDR2 SASEGT. V lost 9 bases and J lost 0, with 23 bases in between. CDR3 bases: TGTGCCAGTATCACCAAGGGACAAACAGGGATGAACACTGAAGCTTTCTTT. This sequence encodes CASITKGQTGMNTEAFF.

The chain links TRBV19 to TRBJ2-2, with D tentatively TRBD2 (6 bases). In germline, CDR1 is LNHDA, CDR2 SQIVND (reference sequence). The CDR3 extends over 15 amino acids. The V end lost 4 bases, the J end lost 2 bases, and 11 bases lay between the germline ends. The CDR3: CASSSGGVNTGELFF. As DNA, the CDR3 is TGTGCCAGTAGTAGTGGCGGGGTTAACACCGGGGAGCTGTTTTTT.

The chain is built from TRBV19 and TRBJ2-7; 7 positions match TRBD1. V was pared by 5 bases and J by 0 bases, with 13 bases of the junction left unmatched. The CDR3 consists of 17 residues. The germline V gene encodes CDR1 LNHDA and CDR2 SQIVND (reference sequence). DNA for the CDR3: TGTGCCAGTAGTCCCTGGGCGACAGGGACCAGCTCCTACGAGCAGTACTTC. Translated: CASSPWATGTSSYEQYF.